One sample yielded the 17 T cell receptor beta chains listed below, sequenced in a study of vaccination and CD4 T cells after COVID-19. TCRdb independently ran MiXCR on the PCR reads; one entry per CDR3 protein. The data contain around 19,000 distinct CDR3 sequences, 62% of them seen just once; the ten biggest clones take up 0.85% to 1.3%. The sequences come from CD4+ T cells from blood, collected before SARS-CoV-2 vaccination. The receptors come from a human donor who had recovered from COVID-19.

The rearrangement joins TRBV20-1 to TRBJ2-1; D is unresolved. The CDR3 totals 12 residues. Germline CDR1 reads DFQATT; CDR2 reads SNEGSKA (reference sequence). V was shortened by 5 bases and J by 6 bases, with 11 bases between the two germline ends. The CDR3 loop reads CSARFYRNEQFF. The CDR3 DNA sequence: TGCAGTGCTCGTTTCTACCGCAATGAGCAGTTCTTC.

This clonotype was counted between two and nine times. The CDR3 nucleotides read TGTGCCAGCAGTTACGCCAGGGAGGAGACCCAGTACTTC. The encoded protein is CASSYAREETQYF. V and J are TRBV6-5 and TRBJ2-5, with D perhaps TRBD1 or TRBD2 (5 bases each). This CDR3 is 13 amino acids long. Trimming pared 2 bases from V and 5 bases from J, leaving 9 bases between. Germline CDR1 and CDR2: MNHEY and SVGAGI.

This chain uses TRBV20-1 with TRBJ2-1; 8 bases fit TRBD1. V was clipped by 5 bases and J by 4 bases; unmatched bases: 4. The CDR3 extends over 13 amino acids. CDR1 and CDR2 from the germline V gene are DFQATT and SNEGSKA (reference sequence). The DNA of the CDR3 is TGCAGTGCTCTAGGGACAGGTTACAATGAGCAGTTCTTC. It translates to CSALGTGYNEQFF.

This clonotype has only a few counts. This chain links TRBV4-1 with TRBJ1-5; TRBD1 agrees at 9 bases. Germline values: CDR1 MGHRA, CDR2 YSYEKL. V shed 4 bases and J 3 bases; nucleotides not matched to a gene: 4. There are 15 residues in the CDR3. The CDR3 is CASSPGQGNNQPQHF. In nucleotides, the CDR3 is TGCGCCAGCAGCCCGGGACAGGGAAACAATCAGCCCCAGCATTTT.

The CDR3 DNA sequence: TGTGCCAGCTCACCGGGGCGACAGGCCAACACTGAAGCTTTCTTT. Amino acid sequence: CASSPGRQANTEAFF. The chain uses TRBV18 and TRBJ1-1; D may be TRBD1 (6 bases). CDR1 KGHSH and CDR2 LQKENI come from the germline V gene. The CDR3 spans 15 residues. V lost 3 bases and J lost 2, with 13 bases in between.

J is TRBJ2-2 and V is TRBV5-8; 10 bases match TRBD1. Per germline, CDR1 SGHTS and CDR2 YDEGEE. The V gene end was trimmed by 6 bases and the J gene end by 4 bases; junction bases not matched to a gene: 12. This CDR3 spans 17 amino acids. The CDR3 protein is CASNDRDRGQVTGELFF. CDR3 DNA: TGTGCCAGCAACGACCGGGACAGGGGCCAGGTCACCGGGGAGCTGTTTTTT.

The CDR3 DNA reads as TGCAGTGCTCAACGACTAGCGTCGAACACCGGGGAGCTGTTTTTT. Its protein is CSAQRLASNTGELFF. The rearrangement uses TRBV20-1 and TRBJ2-2; TRBD2 agrees at 8 bases. CDR1 and CDR2 (germline): DFQATT, SNEGSKA (reference sequence). V lost 5 bases and J lost 0; bases outside the gene matches: 5. The CDR3 loop spans 15 amino acids.

This chain links TRBV7-2 with TRBJ2-5, with D unresolved. The CDR3 is 12 amino acids. Trimming removed 8 bases at V and 5 bases at J, with 12 bases between. Germline V gene data show CDR1 as SGHTA and CDR2 as FQGNSA. The CDR3 is CASAPGRETQYF. Written as DNA, the CDR3 is TGTGCCAGCGCCCCCGGAAGGGAGACCCAGTACTTC.

This clonotype was counted once. The J gene is TRBJ1-4, the V gene TRBV20-1, with TRBD1 matching over 10 bases. Per the germline V gene, CDR1 is DFQATT and CDR2 is SNEGSKA (reference sequence). The CDR3 extends over 15 amino acids. Germline trimming cut 3 bases from V and 4 bases from J; bases unmatched to any gene: 5. Written as DNA, the CDR3 is TGCAGTGCTAGGGACAGGGGGTCGGGTAATGAAAAACTGTTTTTT. The encoded protein is CSARDRGSGNEKLFF.

V usage is TRBV20-1 and J usage is TRBJ1-2; 9 bases map to TRBD1. The germline V gene encodes CDR1 DFQATT and CDR2 SNEGSKA (reference sequence). CDR3 length: 14 amino acids. V dropped 3 bases and J dropped 5; count of bases not matched to a gene: 7. Written as DNA, the CDR3 is TGCAGTGCTAGCCCGGGACAGGGAATATATGGCTACACCTTC. This gives the protein CSASPGQGIYGYTF.

The gene calls are TRBV6-5 and TRBJ2-1; either TRBD1 or TRBD2 may fit D (6 bases each). Trimming stripped 2 bases from V and 0 bases from J, with 17 bases between. CDR1 MNHEY and CDR2 SVGAGI come from the germline V gene. CDR3 length: 18 amino acids. This CDR3 is CASSYGQEGDISYNEQFF. In DNA form, the CDR3 reads TGTGCCAGCAGTTACGGGCAGGAGGGGGACATCTCCTACAATGAGCAGTTCTTC.

This chain uses TRBV24-1 with TRBJ2-5; the match to TRBD1 covers 7 bases. Germline values: CDR1 KGHDR, CDR2 SFDVKD. The CDR3 is made up of 15 amino acids. V shed 3 bases and J 4 bases; nucleotides not matched to a gene: 7. The CDR3 reads CATSDPTTGIETQYF. CDR3 in DNA: TGTGCCACCAGTGATCCCACGACAGGGATAGAGACCCAGTACTTC.

The rearrangement links TRBV20-1 to TRBJ1-4; D is unclear. V was clipped by 4 bases and J by 3 bases, with 12 bases between them. The CDR3 is made up of 14 amino acids. Germline CDR1 DFQATT, CDR2 SNEGSKA (reference sequence). As DNA, the CDR3 is TGCAGTGCTAAACACTGGCGGTCTAATGAAAAACTGTTTTTT. This gives the protein CSAKHWRSNEKLFF.

This chain connects TRBV28 to TRBJ1-2, with TRBD1 identical over 7 bases. CDR3 length: 14 amino acids. Germline V CDR1 and CDR2: MDHEN, SYDVKM. The V segment lost 5 bases and the J segment 3 bases; nucleotides outside the gene matches: 6. CDR3 sequence reads: CASSQGGNDYGYTF. The CDR3 DNA follows: TGTGCCAGCAGTCAGGGGGGAAATGACTATGGCTACACCTTC.

The rearrangement links TRBV2 to TRBJ2-5, with D possibly being TRBD2 (6 bases). Germline V CDR1 and CDR2: SNHLY, FYNNEI. Deletions cut 8 bases from V and 5 bases from J, with 18 bases between. The CDR3 contains 14 residues. CDR3: CASGEVGGPETQYF. The CDR3 DNA reads TGTGCCAGCGGGGAGGTTGGAGGGCCGGAGACCCAGTACTTC. Supplemented by reference TRBV2 and TRBJ2-5, the full variable domain reads EPEVTQTPSHQVTQMGQEVILRCVPISNHLYFYWYRQILGQKVEFLVSFYNNEISEKSEIFDDQFSVERPDGSNFTLKIRSTKLEDSAMYFCASGEVGGPETQYFGPGTRLLVL.

The chain combines TRBV12-3 or TRBV12-4 with TRBJ1-1; 8 bases line up with TRBD1. This CDR3 region has 15 residues. The V and J ends lost 4 bases and 1 base, in that order; junction bases with no gene match: 5. The CDR3 DNA reads TGTGCCAGCAGTTCAGCGGACAGGGAGAACACTGAAGCTTTCTTT. Its translation is CASSSADRENTEAFF.

The rearrangement uses TRBV28 and TRBJ2-2; D not resolved. CDR3 length: 15 residues. Germline V gene sequence: CDR1 MDHEN, CDR2 SYDVKM. Trimming stripped 0 bases from V and 2 bases from J, with 7 bases between. In DNA form, the CDR3 reads TGTGCCAGCAGTTTATGGGCAGCAAACACCGGGGAGCTGTTTTTT. Residues: CASSLWAANTGELFF.